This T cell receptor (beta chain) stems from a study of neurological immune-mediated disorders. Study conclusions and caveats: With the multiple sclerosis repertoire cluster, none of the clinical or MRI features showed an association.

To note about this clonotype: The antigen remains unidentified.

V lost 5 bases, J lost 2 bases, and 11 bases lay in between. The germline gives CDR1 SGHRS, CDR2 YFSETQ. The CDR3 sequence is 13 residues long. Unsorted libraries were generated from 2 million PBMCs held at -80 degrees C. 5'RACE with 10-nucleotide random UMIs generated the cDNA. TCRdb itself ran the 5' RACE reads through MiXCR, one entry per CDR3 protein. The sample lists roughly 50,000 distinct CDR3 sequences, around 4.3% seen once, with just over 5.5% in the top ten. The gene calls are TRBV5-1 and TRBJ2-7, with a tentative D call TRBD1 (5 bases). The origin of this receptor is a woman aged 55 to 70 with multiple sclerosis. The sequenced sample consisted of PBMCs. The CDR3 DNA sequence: TGCGCCAGCAGTCTTGACAGTGCCTACGAGCAGTACTTC. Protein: CASSLDSAYEQYF.